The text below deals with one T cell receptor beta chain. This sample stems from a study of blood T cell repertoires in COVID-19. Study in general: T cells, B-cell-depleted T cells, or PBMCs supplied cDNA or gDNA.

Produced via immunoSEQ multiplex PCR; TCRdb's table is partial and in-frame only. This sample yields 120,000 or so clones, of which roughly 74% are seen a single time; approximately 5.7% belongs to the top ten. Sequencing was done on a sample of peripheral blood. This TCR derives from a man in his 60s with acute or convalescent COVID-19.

The CDR3 DNA is TGTGCCAGCAGCCCATGGACAGGGGGGCCGAACACTGAAGCTTTCTTT. Its protein product is CASSPWTGGPNTEAFF. V is TRBV5-6 and J is TRBJ1-1, with 10 bases matching TRBD1. CDR1 and CDR2 from the germline V gene are SGHDT and YYEEEE. The CDR3 consists of 16 residues. J lost 1 base, V lost 4 bases, and 7 bases had no gene match.